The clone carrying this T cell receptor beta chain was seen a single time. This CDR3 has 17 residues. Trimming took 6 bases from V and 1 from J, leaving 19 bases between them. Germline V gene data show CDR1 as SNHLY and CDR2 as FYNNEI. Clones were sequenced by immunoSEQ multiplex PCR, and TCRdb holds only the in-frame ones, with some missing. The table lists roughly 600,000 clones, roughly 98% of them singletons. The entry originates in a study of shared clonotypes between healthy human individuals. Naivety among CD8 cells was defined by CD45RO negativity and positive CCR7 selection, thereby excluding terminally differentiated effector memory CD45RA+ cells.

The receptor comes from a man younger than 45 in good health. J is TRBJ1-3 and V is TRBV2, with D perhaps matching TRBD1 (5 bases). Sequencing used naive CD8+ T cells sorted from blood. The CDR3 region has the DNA TGTGCCAGCAGGGTCGTAGAAAATACAGGATCTGGAAACACCATATATTTT. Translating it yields CASRVVENTGSGNTIYF. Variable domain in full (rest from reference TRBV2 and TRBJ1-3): EPEVTQTPSHQVTQMGQEVILRCVPISNHLYFYWYRQILGQKVEFLVSFYNNEISEKSEIFDDQFSVERPDGSNFTLKIRSTKLEDSAMYFCASRVVENTGSGNTIYFGEGSWLTVV.